The 9 T cell receptor beta chains below come from one sample, sequenced in a study of cytomegalovirus exposure and HLA in healthy donors. The PCR ran on 60 Vbeta and 13 Jbeta primers. The table came from immunoSEQ multiplex PCR; TCRdb's copy has only in-frame clones and leaves some out. This table has roughly 290,000 clones, around nine tenths appearing once. Material for sequencing was PBMCs. The receptors were gathered from a young woman in good health and CMV-seronegative.

The V gene is TRBV7-8, the J gene TRBJ2-3; the match to TRBD2 covers 8 bases. The CDR3 consists of 15 residues. V lost 5 bases and J lost 1; bases outside the gene matches: 5. Per the germline V gene, CDR1 is SGHVS and CDR2 is FQNEAQ. DNA of the CDR3: TGTGCCAGCAGCACACTAGCGGCTGGCACAGATACGCAGTATTTT. It encodes CASSTLAAGTDTQYF.

V is TRBV7-2 and J is TRBJ2-5, with D maybe TRBD2 (6 bases). Germline CDR1 and CDR2: SGHTA and FQGNSA. This CDR3 is built from 16 residues. The V and J ends lost 2 bases and 1 base respectively, with 14 bases between them. The CDR3 protein is CASSLLRGSTQETQYF. Written as DNA, the CDR3 is TGTGCCAGCAGCTTACTACGGGGGAGTACCCAAGAGACCCAGTACTTC.

The rearrangement joins TRBV6-5 to TRBJ2-7; TRBD1 matches 7 bases. The CDR3 is 15 amino acids. CDR1 and CDR2 (germline): MNHEY, SVGAGI. After removal of 1 base from V and 1 base from J, the junction contained 4 bases not matched to a gene. The CDR3 DNA follows: TGTGCCAGCAGTTACTTACGACAGGGTTCCTACGAGCAGTACTTC. Translating it yields CASSYLRQGSYEQYF.

The chain joins TRBV11-2 to TRBJ1-3, with D hard to call. CDR1 is SGHAT, CDR2 FQNNGV, per germline. V dropped 1 base and J dropped 0 bases, with 10 bases sitting between them. The CDR3 covers 16 residues. The CDR3 DNA is TGTGCCAGCAGCTTAGCTCACAGAAGCTCTGGAAACACCATATATTTT. Translated: CASSLAHRSSGNTIYF.

This chain joins TRBV14 and TRBJ2-1; possibly TRBD2 for D (7 bases). The V gene's germline CDR1 is SGHDN and CDR2 FVKESK. With 8 bases removed from V and 3 bases from J, the gap between germline ends came to 20 bases. There are 16 residues in the CDR3. DNA of the CDR3: TGTGCCAGCGCAGCCACAAAGGGGGGGGTCTACAATGAGCAGTTCTTC. Its protein product is CASAATKGGVYNEQFF.

J is TRBJ1-2 and V is TRBV7-2; 7 bases line up with TRBD1. The germline V gene has CDR1 SGHTA and CDR2 FQGNSA. V was clipped by 2 bases and J by 6 bases; unmatched bases: 9. This CDR3 spans 15 amino acids. The DNA for the CDR3 is TGTGCCAGCAGCTTAAATAGGGGGCCGTCCAATGGCTACACCTTC. This gives the protein CASSLNRGPSNGYTF. Using reference TRBV7-2 and TRBJ1-2 for the parts outside the CDR3, the full variable domain is GAGVSQSPSNKVTEKGKDVELRCDPISGHTALYWYRQSLGQGLEFLIYFQGNSAPDKSGLPSDRFSAERTGGSVSTLTIQRTQQEDSAVYLCASSLNRGPSNGYTFGSGTRLTVV.

The V gene is TRBV5-5, the J gene TRBJ1-1; D is undetermined. V was cut by 1 base and J by 1 base, with 5 bases left in between. CDR3 length equals 13 residues. From germline, CDR1 is SGHKS and CDR2 YYEKEE (reference sequence). The CDR3 bases are TGTGCCAGCAGCTTGTTGAGGAACACTGAAGCTTTCTTT. Translated: CASSLLRNTEAFF.

The chain employs TRBV15 and TRBJ1-5, with D uncertain. The CDR3 consists of 16 residues. Trimming took 5 bases from V and 2 from J, leaving 16 bases between them. Looked up from germline, CDR1 is LNHNV and CDR2 is YYDKDF (reference sequence). The CDR3 loop is CATSAHTGWRNQPQHF. As DNA, the CDR3 is TGTGCCACCAGCGCCCATACCGGGTGGCGCAATCAGCCCCAGCATTTT. Drawing the rest from reference TRBV15 and TRBJ1-5, the complete variable domain is DAMVIQNPRYQVTQFGKPVTLSCSQTLNHNVMYWYQQKSSQAPKLLFHYYDKDFNNEADTPDNFQSRRPNTSFCFLDIRSPGLGDTAMYLCATSAHTGWRNQPQHFGDGTRLSIL.

This clone was found once. The rearrangement joins TRBV4-1 to TRBJ2-7; D perhaps matches TRBD1 (5 bases). V was trimmed by 0 bases and J by 4 bases, leaving 7 bases between them. Per the germline V gene, CDR1 is MGHRA and CDR2 is YSYEKL. The CDR3 covers 13 residues. CDR3 in DNA: TGCGCCAGCAGCCAAGATCAGGGTTACGAGCAGTACTTC. Protein: CASSQDQGYEQYF.